This TCR beta chain stems from a study of T-cell memory formation after mild COVID-19. Trimming cost V 3 bases and J 2 bases, with 9 bases left between them. Germline V lookup: CDR1 SGHTA, CDR2 FQGTGA. The CDR3 totals 14 residues. Researchers used 5'RACE with constant-segment primers to make TCR alpha and TCR beta cDNA libraries that carry sample barcodes and UMIs. TCRdb re-derived calls from the 5' RACE reads in MiXCR, one entry per CDR3 protein. The data contain approximately 290,000 distinct CDR3 sequences, approximately 8% of them singletons. Findings and limits, study-wide: Pre-infection memory contained some responding clones, which suggested that cross-reactive memory had joined. Mainly CM and EM harbored the contracting CD4+ clones; mainly EMRA harbored the CD8+ ones.

This clonotype appeared many times. Its target is unknown. The genes are TRBV7-3 and TRBJ2-3; D call uncertain. Material: PBMCs or a T cell subset sorted from them (not recorded which). The sequence was collected from a man aged 18 to 35 who had mild COVID-19 (a few samples of this study predate the infection). Cell type and time point are not known. The CDR3 region is CASSLELFTDTQYF. CDR3 sequence (DNA): TGTGCCAGCAGCTTGGAGCTTTTCACAGATACGCAGTATTTT.